The 15 T cell receptor beta chains below were found in one sample sequenced in a study of blood T cell repertoires in COVID-19. TCRdb's table, derived via immunoSEQ multiplex PCR, lists solely in-frame clones and lacks some. Of approximately 16,000 clones listed, approximately 90% are singletons. The sequencing input was peripheral blood. The receptors shown here come from a human donor in a cohort sampled during active COVID-19.

The V call is TRBV7-8, the J call TRBJ2-3; possible D gene TRBD2, 6 bases. Per germline, CDR1 SGHVS and CDR2 FQNEAQ. The V end was cut by 5 bases, the J end by 1 base, with 10 bases between. The CDR3 extends over 14 amino acids. The CDR3 reads CASSPRDGTDTQYF. The DNA of the CDR3 is TGTGCCAGCAGCCCGCGGGACGGCACAGATACGCAGTATTTT.

The chain is built from TRBV21-1 and TRBJ2-1; the table's D call, TRBD2, was not checked against the DNA. TRBV21-1 is a documented pseudogene. This CDR3 contains 19 residues. The CDR3: CASSKALCPSGAPYNEQFF. Here the CDR3 DNA reads TGTGCCAGCAGCAAAGCGCTTTGCCCCAGCGGGGCACCCTACAATGAGCAGTTCTTC.

The chain recombines TRBV7-2 with TRBJ2-5; TRBD2 might be the D (7 bases). CDR1 SGHTA and CDR2 FQGNSA come from the germline V gene. The CDR3 has 15 amino acids. Between the trimmed V and J ends, which lost 1 base and 5 bases, there was a span of 14 bases. CDR3: CASSLVGGAGETQYF. Here the CDR3 DNA reads TGTGCCAGCAGCTTAGTTGGGGGGGCCGGGGAGACCCAGTACTTC.

This clone was seen only once. The rearrangement uses TRBV7-6 and TRBJ2-7, with 8 bases lining up with TRBD2. This CDR3 contains 17 residues. V shed 5 bases and J 1 base; nucleotides not matched to a gene: 13. Looked up from germline, CDR1 is SGHVS and CDR2 is FNYEAQ. CDR3 residues: CASSLGAGGGISYEQYF. CDR3 DNA sequence: TGTGCCAGCAGCCTAGGGGCGGGCGGGGGGATATCCTACGAGCAGTACTTC.

This CDR3 is CASRRQGLDTGELFF. The CDR3 DNA is TGTGCCAGCAGAAGACAGGGGCTGGACACCGGGGAGCTGTTTTTT. The V call is TRBV28, the J call TRBJ2-2; 8 bases are shared with TRBD1. CDR3 size: 15 residues. The germline V gene has CDR1 MDHEN and CDR2 SYDVKM. Germline trimming cut 6 bases from V and 3 bases from J; bases unmatched to any gene: 6.

V and J are TRBV2 and TRBJ1-4; D gene unclear. The ends were cut back, 7 bases at V and 4 bases at J, with 22 bases in the middle. This CDR3 contains 17 residues. Per the germline V gene, CDR1 is SNHLY and CDR2 is FYNNEI. The CDR3 loop reads CASTRPGGRNINEKLFF. The CDR3 DNA follows: TGTGCCAGCACCAGACCGGGAGGAAGGAATATTAATGAAAAACTGTTTTTT.

V is TRBV10-2 and J is TRBJ2-7; D call uncertain. Germline CDR1 reads WSHSY; CDR2 reads SAAADI. The V and J ends lost 8 bases and 4 bases respectively, with 9 bases between them. This CDR3 spans 11 amino acids. The CDR3 nucleotides read TGCGCCAGCGCGGAAAGATACGAGCAGTACTTC. Its protein is CASAERYEQYF.

The chain has TRBV3-1 (or the pseudogene TRBV3-2) and TRBJ1-2; 7 nucleotides line up with TRBD1. The CDR3 spans 15 residues. V lost 4 bases and J lost 7; bases outside the gene matches: 12. Germline CDR1 LGHDT, CDR2 YNNKEL (reference sequence). CDR3 DNA: TGTGCCAGCAGCCCGAGAAGAACAGGGGATCTTGGCTACACCTTC. It translates to CASSPRRTGDLGYTF.

The rearrangement uses TRBV11-2 and TRBJ1-1; maybe TRBD1 (5 bases). The V and J ends lost 2 bases and 0 bases respectively, with 16 bases between them. The germline V gene has CDR1 SGHAT and CDR2 FQNNGV. The CDR3 totals 17 residues. The CDR3 protein is CASSLFTGGAVNTEAFF. The DNA for the CDR3 is TGTGCCAGCAGCTTATTTACGGGGGGAGCGGTGAACACTGAAGCTTTCTTT.

This clone was detected only a few times. This chain uses TRBV21-1 with TRBJ1-4; TRBD1 is the table's D call and was not checked against the DNA. TRBV21-1 is a listed pseudogene. The CDR3 spans 18 residues. The CDR3 coding sequence is TGTGCCAGCAGTCAATCTCTCTGGACAGGGGGATTTACTGAAAAACTGTTTTTT. Its protein is CASSQSLWTGGFTEKLFF.

The table lists this clone with a count of one. This chain connects TRBV2 to TRBJ1-2, with D tentatively TRBD1 (6 bases). Germline V gene sequence: CDR1 SNHLY, CDR2 FYNNEI. This CDR3 region has 17 residues. V was cut by 0 bases and J by 4 bases, with 18 bases left in between. CDR3 coding DNA: TGTGCCAGCAGTGAAGCAGGGGGGGGCAGGACTGGCTATGGCTACACCTTC. This gives the protein CASSEAGGGRTGYGYTF.

This chain uses TRBV3-1 (or the pseudogene TRBV3-2) with TRBJ2-1; possibly TRBD2 for D (6 bases). Germline CDR1 reads LGHDT; CDR2 reads YNNKEL (reference sequence). The CDR3 runs to 15 residues. Trimming removed 0 bases at V and 5 bases at J, with 11 bases between. The CDR3 loop is CASSQETRTHNEQFF. Here the CDR3 DNA reads TGTGCCAGCAGCCAAGAGACTAGGACACACAATGAGCAGTTCTTC.

This clone appeared once. The chain links TRBV12-3 or TRBV12-4 to TRBJ1-2; possibly TRBD1 for D (6 bases). This CDR3 spans 12 amino acids. The germline V and J ends were trimmed by 4 bases and 8 bases, with 11 bases remaining between them. CDR3 sequence (DNA): TGTGCCAGCAGTTCCCGACAGGCCGGCTACACCTTC. The encoded protein is CASSSRQAGYTF.

The chain employs TRBV3-1 (or the pseudogene TRBV3-2) and TRBJ2-7; 11 bases agree with TRBD2. The length of the CDR3 is 16 residues. Germline V gives CDR1 LGHDT, CDR2 YNNKEL (reference sequence). Germline trimming cut 4 bases from V and 0 bases from J; bases unmatched to any gene: 5. The CDR3 DNA sequence: TGTGCCAGCAGCCTCCGACTAGCGGGGACCTCCTACGAGCAGTACTTC. This codes for CASSLRLAGTSYEQYF.

The chain recombines TRBV29-1 with TRBJ2-7, with a weak D call TRBD2 (5 bases). This CDR3 comprises 12 residues. V was clipped by 1 base and J by 2 bases, with 6 bases between them. From germline, CDR1 is SQVTM and CDR2 ANQGSEA. The DNA of the CDR3 is TGCAGCGTTGAAGGGACTGCCTACGAGCAGTACTTC. Protein product: CSVEGTAYEQYF.